The 26 T cell receptor beta chains below come from one sample, sequenced in a study of cytomegalovirus exposure and HLA in healthy donors. Primers for the PCR totalled 60 Vbeta and 13 Jbeta. Only in-frame clones appear in the TCRdb table, and some are missing; sequencing was by immunoSEQ multiplex PCR. Of some 130,000 clones listed, 75% to 90% are singletons. Input material: PBMCs. The origin of the receptors is a male donor in good health and CMV-seronegative.

V is TRBV18 and J is TRBJ1-1; D is perhaps TRBD1 (5 bases). Trimming cost V 2 bases and J 8 bases, with 9 bases left between them. Germline V gene sequence: CDR1 KGHSH, CDR2 LQKENI. The CDR3 contains 12 residues. The CDR3 DNA sequence: TGTGCCAGCTCACCAATGGGGCCAGAAGCTTTCTTT. Residues: CASSPMGPEAFF.

A remark on this clone: Additional DNA sequences in this sample encode the identical CDR3. The chain recombines TRBV27 with TRBJ1-5; D not resolved. The V gene's germline CDR1 is MNHEY and CDR2 SMNVEV (reference sequence). With 3 bases removed from V and 6 bases from J, the gap between germline ends came to 9 bases. CDR3 length equals 13 residues. CDR3 DNA: TGTGCCAGCAGTTTCGGTGGAGGTCAGCCCCAGCATTTT. It encodes CASSFGGGQPQHF.

The chain is built from TRBV11-2 and TRBJ1-1; D is uncertain. Germline V lookup: CDR1 SGHAT, CDR2 FQNNGV. V was shortened by 0 bases and J by 0 bases, with 5 bases between the two germline ends. The CDR3 loop spans 14 amino acids. The CDR3 nucleotides are TGTGCCAGCAGCTTAGAGTCCGTGAACACTGAAGCTTTCTTT. It specifies CASSLESVNTEAFF.

The chain joins TRBV2 to TRBJ1-5; 11 positions agree with TRBD1. In germline, CDR1 is SNHLY, CDR2 FYNNEI. The CDR3 is 15 amino acids. Losses at the gene ends were 6 bases for V and 7 bases for J; bases not matched to a gene: 8. In DNA form, the CDR3 reads TGTGCCAGCAGGACCGGGACAGGGGGGAAGCAGCCCCAGCATTTT. It translates to CASRTGTGGKQPQHF.

This clone was seen a handful of times. The V call is TRBV7-9, the J call TRBJ1-1, with D unresolved. The CDR3 spans 13 residues. Germline loops: CDR1 SEHNR, CDR2 FQNEAQ (reference sequence). Trimming removed 6 bases at V and 5 bases at J, with 13 bases between. CDR3 in amino acids: CASRLLTGTEAFF. CDR3 bases: TGTGCCAGCAGACTTTTGACCGGGACTGAAGCTTTCTTT.

This rearrangement joins TRBV18 to TRBJ1-1; D uncertain. Germline CDR1 and CDR2: KGHSH and LQKENI. CDR3 length: 13 residues. The ends were cut back, 4 bases at V and 1 base at J, with 7 bases in the middle. The CDR3 sequence: CASSQQPNTEAFF. The CDR3 DNA follows: TGTGCCAGCTCACAACAGCCGAACACTGAAGCTTTCTTT. Filled out from reference TRBV18 and TRBJ1-1, the complete variable domain reads NAGVMQNPRHLVRRRGQEARLRCSPMKGHSHVYWYRQLPEEGLKFMVYLQKENIIDESGMPKERFSAEFPKEGPSILRIQQVVRGDSAAYFCASSQQPNTEAFFGQGTRLTVV.

V is TRBV5-6 and J is TRBJ2-7; D gene uncertain. V lost 4 bases to trimming and J lost 3 bases, with 8 bases between them. The CDR3 has 12 amino acids. Germline V lookup: CDR1 SGHDT, CDR2 YYEEEE. The CDR3 DNA follows: TGTGCCAGCAGCCCCCGGAGCTACGAGCAGTACTTC. It yields the protein CASSPRSYEQYF.

This chain links TRBV30 with TRBJ2-3, with D maybe TRBD2 (6 bases). The CDR3 has 13 residues. Germline values: CDR1 GTSNPN, CDR2 SVGIG (reference sequence). Trimming took 1 base from V and 3 from J, leaving 8 bases between them. The CDR3 DNA is TGTGCCTGGAGTGGGGGACTTACAGATACGCAGTATTTT. It encodes CAWSGGLTDTQYF. Drawing the rest from reference TRBV30 and TRBJ2-3, the complete variable domain is SQTIHQWPATLVQPVGSPLSLECTVEGTSNPNLYWYRQAAGRGLQLLFYSVGIGQISSEVPQNLSASRPQDRQFILSSKKLLLSDSGFYLCAWSGGLTDTQYFGPGTRLTVL.

The chain joins TRBV7-6 to TRBJ2-5; weak D call: TRBD2 (5 bases). V was shortened by 6 bases and J by 2 bases, with 13 bases between the two germline ends. The CDR3 totals 14 residues. From germline, CDR1 is SGHVS and CDR2 FNYEAQ. For the CDR3, the DNA is TGTGCCAGCAGTACAAGTCCGGGACAAGAGACCCAGTACTTC. This sequence encodes CASSTSPGQETQYF.

V gene TRBV28 combines with J gene TRBJ1-1; 7 bases fit TRBD1. Trimming removed 5 bases from V and 5 bases from J; junction bases left unmatched: 11. Germline V gene data show CDR1 as MDHEN and CDR2 as SYDVKM. CDR3 length: 15 residues. The CDR3 here is CASSPLPGQSTEAFF. CDR3 sequence (DNA): TGTGCCAGCAGTCCTCTTCCGGGACAGAGTACTGAAGCTTTCTTT.

This chain links TRBV11-1 with TRBJ2-7; D is perhaps TRBD2 (6 bases). CDR3 size: 15 residues. Trimming pared 1 base from V and 2 bases from J, leaving 12 bases between. Germline V gene lookup returns CDR1 SGHAT and CDR2 FQDESV (reference sequence). The DNA of the CDR3 is TGTGCCAGCAGCTTAGTCGGGACTCCAGCCTACGAGCAGTACTTC. The encoded protein is CASSLVGTPAYEQYF.

The CDR3 DNA sequence: TGTGCCAGTCCTCCAAGACAGGGGGATAGCACAGATACGCAGTATTTT. Amino acid sequence: CASPPRQGDSTDTQYF. The chain is built from TRBV28 and TRBJ2-3; 9 bases agree with TRBD1. The CDR3 is 16 residues long. The V gene's germline CDR1 is MDHEN and CDR2 SYDVKM. J lost 0 bases, V lost 9 bases, and 10 bases had no gene match.

The CDR3 nucleotides are TGTGCCTGGAGTGTAGACAACAATCAGCCCCAGCATTTT. Residues: CAWSVDNNQPQHF. The chain recombines TRBV30 with TRBJ1-5, with unresolved D. Trimming removed 0 bases from V and 3 bases from J, with 6 bases in between. Germline V gene lookup returns CDR1 GTSNPN and CDR2 SVGIG (reference sequence). CDR3 length equals 13 residues.

This chain connects TRBV19 to TRBJ1-1; 7 bases align to TRBD1. Looked up from germline, CDR1 is LNHDA and CDR2 is SQIVND (reference sequence). J lost 2 bases, V lost 10 bases, and 19 bases had no gene match. The CDR3 extends over 17 amino acids. As DNA, the CDR3 is TGTGCCACCTCTACCGAAACAGGGGCGGGGTATAACACTGAAGCTTTCTTT. As protein: CATSTETGAGYNTEAFF.

The chain couples TRBV5-1 to TRBJ1-2; TRBD1 might be the D (5 bases). This CDR3 contains 13 residues. Germline-derived CDR1 and CDR2 are SGHRS and YFSETQ. V was clipped by 4 bases and J by 6 bases, with 13 bases between them. The CDR3 spells CASSRQLGDGYTF. The CDR3 DNA reads TGCGCCAGCAGCAGACAGCTTGGAGATGGCTACACCTTC.

The rearrangement links TRBV5-1 to TRBJ2-5; perhaps TRBD1 as D (5 bases). Near its end, the DNA agrees better with TRBJ2-7, so the J call may be wrong. This CDR3 contains 13 residues. The V gene's germline CDR1 is SGHRS and CDR2 YFSETQ. CDR3: CASSFSGFSEQYF. As DNA, the CDR3 is TGCGCCAGCAGCTTTTCAGGGTTCTCCGAGCAGTACTTC.

This clone was picked up one time. This chain joins TRBV25-1 and TRBJ2-2; possible D gene TRBD1, 6 bases. Trimming shortened V by 4 bases and J by 8 bases, and 14 bases separated the two germline ends. The CDR3 is made up of 14 amino acids. In germline, CDR1 is MGHDK, CDR2 SYGVNS. As DNA, the CDR3 is TGTGCCAGCAGTGCAACAGGGCTCCTGGGGGAGCTGTTTTTT. Encoded protein: CASSATGLLGELFF.

The chain has TRBV5-1 and TRBJ2-7, with 7 nucleotides matching TRBD2. The J segment lost 13 bases and the V segment lost 0 bases, leaving 16 bases of the junction unmatched. Germline V gives CDR1 SGHRS, CDR2 YFSETQ. The CDR3 loop spans 15 amino acids. DNA for the CDR3: TGCGCCAGCAGCTTGGTGGCGGGGAGGGGAGAGGGCGAATACTTC. It translates to CASSLVAGRGEGEYF. The full variable domain, its missing parts supplied by reference TRBV5-1 and TRBJ2-7, is KAGVTQTPRYLIKTRGQQVTLSCSPISGHRSVSWYQQTPGQGLQFLFEYFSETQRNKGNFPGRFSGRQFSNSRSEMNVSTLELGDSALYLCASSLVAGRGEGEYFGPGTRLTVT.

This chain uses TRBV7-9 with TRBJ1-2; TRBD1 is a possible D gene (6 bases). Germline CDR1 is SEHNR and CDR2 is FQNEAQ (reference sequence). The V end lost 1 base, the J end lost 3 bases, and 15 bases lay between the germline ends. CDR3 length: 16 residues. The chain's CDR3 is CASSLGQGRLDYGYTF. The CDR3 DNA follows: TGTGCCAGCAGCTTAGGTCAGGGGCGTCTCGACTATGGCTACACCTTC. Full variable domain (rest looked up from reference TRBV7-9 and TRBJ1-2): DTGVSQNPRHKITKRGQNVTFRCDPISEHNRLYWYRQTLGQGPEFLTYFQNEAQLEKSRLLSDRFSAERPKGSFSTLEIQRTEQGDSAMYLCASSLGQGRLDYGYTFGSGTRLTVV.

J is TRBJ2-3 and V is TRBV2; D remains unclear. This CDR3 is 13 amino acids long. Trimming stripped 5 bases from V and 4 bases from J, with 10 bases between. Germline values: CDR1 SNHLY, CDR2 FYNNEI. The CDR3 bases are TGTGCCAGCAGTAAATGGGCCGCAGATACGCAGTATTTT. The encoded protein is CASSKWAADTQYF.

This chain uses TRBV7-6 with TRBJ2-7; D remains unclear. Between the trimmed V and J ends, which lost 2 bases and 0 bases, there was a span of 11 bases. This CDR3 region has 15 residues. Germline CDR1 is SGHVS and CDR2 is FNYEAQ. In DNA form, the CDR3 reads TGTGCCAGCAGCTTATACCCCGAGTCCTCCTACGAGCAGTACTTC. This encodes CASSLYPESSYEQYF.

This clone was seen only a few times. This chain connects TRBV7-9 to TRBJ1-5; D ambiguous. V gave up 3 bases and J gave up 0 bases, with 6 bases separating them. The CDR3 sequence is 14 residues long. Germline CDR1 SEHNR, CDR2 FQNEAQ (reference sequence). CDR3 nucleotide sequence: TGTGCCAGCAGCTTCCGGGATAGCAATCAGCCCCAGCATTTT. It yields the protein CASSFRDSNQPQHF.

The V and J genes are TRBV2 and TRBJ1-1, with 9 bases that match TRBD1. Trimming removed 6 bases from V and 5 bases from J; junction bases left unmatched: 10. Germline V CDR1 and CDR2: SNHLY, FYNNEI. This CDR3 has 15 amino acids. CDR3 sequence (DNA): TGTGCCAGCAGGGGGGGGGACAGGGAAAGAACTGAAGCTTTCTTT. As protein: CASRGGDRERTEAFF.

The sample holds a few counts of this clone. The chain is built from TRBV30 and TRBJ1-2, with D unclear. This CDR3 is built from 16 residues. V shed 0 bases and J shed 6 bases, with 20 bases lying between them. CDR1 and CDR2 (germline): GTSNPN, SVGIG (reference sequence). The CDR3 protein is CAWSVWRARSIHGYTF. In DNA, the CDR3 is TGTGCCTGGAGTGTATGGCGGGCCCGATCTATCCATGGCTACACCTTC.

The genes are TRBV21-1 and TRBJ2-3; TRBD2, the table's D call, was not compared with the DNA. TRBV21-1 is deemed a pseudogene. The CDR3 consists of 17 residues. CDR3 sequence reads: CASPAGLAGGPTDTQYF. In nucleotides, the CDR3 is TGTGCCAGCCCTGCGGGCTTAGCGGGAGGGCCGACAGATACGCAGTATTTT.

The table lists this clone with a count of one. The V and J genes are TRBV28 and TRBJ1-2; D is unresolved. The CDR3 length is 14 residues. Germline values: CDR1 MDHEN, CDR2 SYDVKM. The V gene lost 6 bases and the J gene lost 6 bases, with 17 bases spanning the gap. CDR3 DNA: TGTGCCAGCAGGACTCCCGCGGCCATAAATGGCTACACCTTC. Its translation: CASRTPAAINGYTF.